Listed below are T cell receptor beta chains from one sample, sequenced in a study of shared clonotypes between healthy human individuals. Produced via immunoSEQ multiplex PCR; TCRdb's table is partial and in-frame only. The table lists about 230,000 clones, over 60% of them singletons. Sample: memory CD4+ T cells sorted from blood. These receptors were collected from a man under 40 in good health. CDR3s include the opening cysteine and the closing phenylalanine or tryptophan. A D gene is named only where the DNA matches it firmly. Some rows have no size entry. The others give once, few or many, or a class for an expanded clone.

>TRBD1|TRBV11-2|.|TRBJ1-4
CASSFGFRGNEKLFF
TGTGCCAGCAGCTTCGGTTTCAGGGGGAATGAAAAACTGTTTTTT
>.|TRBV27|once|TRBJ2-7
CASSVEFSYEQYF
TGTGCCAGCAGTGTCGAGTTCTCCTACGAGCAGTACTTC
>.|TRBV6-1|.|TRBJ2-7
CASLRDRNEQYF
TGTGCCAGCTTGAGGGATAGAAACGAGCAGTACTTC
>.|TRBV7-2|.|TRBJ2-2
CASTPVGGRGNGELFF
TGTGCCAGCACGCCGGTCGGGGGGCGCGGGAACGGGGAGCTGTTTTTT
>TRBD2|TRBV19|.|TRBJ2-2
CASRLTSGEAGELFF
TGTGCCAGTCGGTTGACTAGCGGAGAAGCCGGGGAGCTGTTTTTT
>TRBD2|TRBV19|.|TRBJ2-3
CASSPITLAGGHTDTQYF
TGTGCCAGTAGTCCGATAACACTAGCGGGAGGGCACACAGATACGCAGTATTTT
>TRBD1|TRBV28|.|TRBJ2-7
CAISDRVHEQYF
TGTGCCATCTCGGACAGGGTCCACGAGCAGTACTTC
>TRBD1|TRBV4-1|.|TRBJ2-7
CASSRYSGTGNLYEQYF
TGCGCCAGCAGCCGGTATTCCGGGACAGGCAATTTGTACGAGCAGTACTTC
>TRBD2|TRBV18|.|TRBJ2-7
CASSRTSSPPPREQYF
TGTGCCAGCTCAAGGACTAGTTCCCCCCCACCCCGGGAGCAGTACTTC
>TRBD2|TRBV30|.|TRBJ2-1
CAWRPGGRANNEQFF
TGTGCCTGGAGACCTGGCGGGAGGGCTAACAATGAGCAGTTCTTC
>.|TRBV5-1|.|TRBJ1-1
CASSSPSTEAFF
TGCGCCAGCAGCTCCCCAAGCACTGAAGCTTTCTTT
>TRBD2|TRBV9|.|TRBJ2-5
CASSLGLAGGGETQYF
TGTGCCAGCAGCTTGGGACTAGCGGGAGGGGGAGAGACCCAGTACTTC
>TRBD1|TRBV18|few|TRBJ2-7
CASSRGQRNYEQYF
TGTGCCAGCTCTCGGGGACAGAGAAACTACGAGCAGTACTTC
>TRBD1|TRBV5-4|.|TRBJ2-5
CASSADRGTTKTQYF
TGTGCCAGCAGCGCGGACAGGGGGACAACGAAGACCCAGTACTTC
>.|TRBV9|.|TRBJ1-1
CASSTKQGEAFF
TGTGCCAGCAGCACCAAACAGGGAGAAGCTTTCTTT